What follows are 27 T cell receptor beta chains derived from one specimen sequenced in a study of blood T cell repertoires in COVID-19. Generated by immunoSEQ multiplex PCR, the TCRdb table keeps only in-frame clones and is missing some. In the table there are more than 120,000 clones, around 86% of which are singletons. The material sequenced was peripheral blood. The source of these receptors is a man aged 50 to 59 who had recovered from COVID-19.

V usage is TRBV7-9 and J usage is TRBJ1-1; 8 bases match TRBD1. After removal of 6 bases from V and 4 bases from J, the junction contained 22 bases not matched to a gene. The V gene's germline CDR1 is SEHNR and CDR2 FQNEAQ (reference sequence). This CDR3 contains 19 residues. CDR3 nucleotide sequence: TGTGCCAGCAGTTACGGTGCTGACAGGGGAGGAGAGGGATTCACTGAAGCTTTCTTT. Translating it yields CASSYGADRGGEGFTEAFF.

J is TRBJ1-3 and V is TRBV4-1; 7 nucleotides match TRBD1. V shed 3 bases, J shed 0 bases, and the junction held 17 bases outside the gene matches. The V gene's germline CDR1 is MGHRA and CDR2 YSYEKL. The CDR3 extends over 20 amino acids. CDR3 residues: CASSQFSWTGALSSGNTIYF. The CDR3 coding sequence is TGCGCCAGCAGCCAGTTTAGTTGGACAGGCGCTCTAAGCTCTGGAAACACCATATATTTT.

The V gene is TRBV29-1, the J gene TRBJ2-2; the match to TRBD2 covers 11 bases. V was pared by 8 bases and J by 2 bases, with 7 bases of the junction left unmatched. The germline gives CDR1 SQVTM, CDR2 ANQGSEA. This CDR3 contains 15 residues. CDR3 sequence reads: CSSTSGGRNTGELFF. The CDR3 DNA reads TGCAGCTCTACTAGCGGGGGCCGTAACACCGGGGAGCTGTTTTTT.

The CDR3 here is CSASRASGGGLNEQFF. The CDR3 nucleotides are TGCAGTGCTAGTCGCGCTAGCGGGGGAGGTTTAAATGAGCAGTTCTTC. The chain is built from TRBV20-1 and TRBJ2-1; TRBD2 matches at 10 bases. Trimming took 3 bases from V and 7 from J; bases not matched to a gene: 12. This CDR3 has 16 amino acids. Germline assignment: CDR1 DFQATT and CDR2 SNEGSKA (reference sequence).

The chain joins TRBV9 to TRBJ1-3, with 10 bases that match TRBD1. Unmatched junction bases numbered 3, after V lost 3 bases and J lost 0 bases. The CDR3 runs 16 residues. CDR1 and CDR2 from the germline V gene are SGDLS and YYNGEE. CDR3 amino acids: CASSERDRGSGNTIYF. The DNA for the CDR3 is TGTGCCAGCAGCGAGCGGGACAGGGGCTCTGGAAACACCATATATTTT.

V is TRBV27 and J is TRBJ2-1; 7 positions match TRBD2. The length of the CDR3 is 14 residues. Germline CDR1 is MNHEY and CDR2 is SMNVEV (reference sequence). The V segment lost 7 bases and the J segment 7 bases; nucleotides outside the gene matches: 10. The CDR3 nucleotides read TGTGCCAGCACCCATCTTGGGGGGGGGAATGAGCAGTTCTTC. It codes for CASTHLGGGNEQFF.

This clone was observed once. This rearrangement joins TRBV18 to TRBJ1-2; 10 bases map to TRBD1. V shed 4 bases and J 1 base; nucleotides not matched to a gene: 9. Germline CDR1 and CDR2: KGHSH and LQKENI. CDR3 size: 17 residues. The CDR3 coding sequence is TGTGCCAGCTCACGAGACAGGGGGCGTAAAGGTAACTATGGCTACACCTTC. Translating it yields CASSRDRGRKGNYGYTF.

The chain has TRBV24-1 and TRBJ1-2; 12 bases line up with TRBD1. The CDR3 totals 15 residues. The V segment lost 1 base and the J segment 7 bases; nucleotides outside the gene matches: 3. Germline-derived CDR1 and CDR2 are KGHDR and SFDVKD. The CDR3 loop reads CATSDFGTGGSGYTF. CDR3 DNA: TGTGCCACCAGTGATTTTGGGACAGGGGGCAGTGGCTACACCTTC.

The J gene is TRBJ2-2, the V gene TRBV3-1 (or the pseudogene TRBV3-2), with 9 bases that match TRBD1. V lost 0 bases and J lost 6; bases outside the gene matches: 2. Germline assignment: CDR1 LGHDT and CDR2 YNNKEL (reference sequence). The CDR3 runs to 15 residues. The CDR3 loop reads CASSQDTGGPGELFF. For the CDR3, the DNA is TGTGCCAGCAGCCAAGATACAGGGGGCCCCGGGGAGCTGTTTTTT.

The J gene is TRBJ2-3, the V gene TRBV6-5; D is unclear. This CDR3 has 14 residues. The germline V and J ends were trimmed by 6 bases and 2 bases, with 12 bases remaining between them. CDR1 is MNHEY, CDR2 SVGAGI, per germline. Here the CDR3 reads CASSRGGSTDTQYF. The CDR3 bases are TGTGCCAGCAGCAGAGGTGGCTCCACAGATACGCAGTATTTT.

The chain has TRBV10-1 and TRBJ2-7; TRBD1 agrees at 8 bases. The CDR3 spans 14 residues. Germline V gene data show CDR1 as WNHNN and CDR2 as SYGVQD (reference sequence). With 4 bases clipped from V and 3 bases from J, the junction kept 5 bases outside the gene matches. As DNA, the CDR3 is TGCGCCAGCAGTGCGGACAGGGTGGTCTACGAGCAGTACTTC. Protein sequence: CASSADRVVYEQYF.

CDR3 in DNA: TGCGCCAGCAGCTTGGGACAAGGTAACTACGAGCAGTACTTC. It yields the protein CASSLGQGNYEQYF. The chain couples TRBV5-1 to TRBJ2-7; D is uncertain. CDR1 and CDR2 from the germline V gene are SGHRS and YFSETQ. The CDR3 totals 14 residues. V lost 0 bases, J lost 3 bases, and 10 bases lay in between.

This clone was observed a few times. V gene TRBV2 combines with J gene TRBJ1-1, with 7 bases aligning to TRBD1. The CDR3 is 12 amino acids. Germline V gene data show CDR1 as SNHLY and CDR2 as FYNNEI. V shed 8 bases and J 4 bases; nucleotides not matched to a gene: 4. The CDR3 region is CASGGQITEAFF. The CDR3 coding sequence is TGTGCCAGCGGGGGACAGATCACTGAAGCTTTCTTT. The variable domain in full, with the rest retrieved from reference TRBV2 and TRBJ1-1, is EPEVTQTPSHQVTQMGQEVILRCVPISNHLYFYWYRQILGQKVEFLVSFYNNEISEKSEIFDDQFSVERPDGSNFTLKIRSTKLEDSAMYFCASGGQITEAFFGQGTRLTVV.

V usage is TRBV27 and J usage is TRBJ1-1; 10 bases match TRBD1. CDR1 and CDR2 (germline): MNHEY, SMNVEV (reference sequence). This CDR3 is built from 16 residues. Trimming removed 2 bases from V and 6 bases from J; junction bases left unmatched: 9. The CDR3 is CASSLRPGQGVAEAFF. The CDR3 nucleotides are TGTGCCAGCAGTTTAAGGCCTGGACAGGGGGTGGCTGAAGCTTTCTTT.

The chain joins TRBV29-1 to TRBJ2-6; D not certain. Germline values: CDR1 SQVTM, CDR2 ANQGSEA. The CDR3 sequence is 13 residues long. Trimming removed 5 bases from V and 0 bases from J, with 5 bases in between. CDR3 in amino acids: CSVTSSGANVLTF. In nucleotides, the CDR3 is TGCAGCGTTACAAGCTCTGGGGCCAACGTCCTGACTTTC.

This sequence joins TRBV7-6 and TRBJ2-1; TRBD2 agrees at 12 bases. Trimming took 5 bases from V and 3 from J; bases not matched to a gene: 8. CDR1 is SGHVS, CDR2 FNYEAQ, per germline. The CDR3 spans 17 residues. CDR3: CASSRSSGGVVYNEQFF. The CDR3 region has the DNA TGTGCCAGCAGCCGTTCTAGCGGGGGGGTAGTCTACAATGAGCAGTTCTTC.

This clone was seen only a few times. The chain is built from TRBV6-5 and TRBJ1-1; 9 positions agree with TRBD1. The length of the CDR3 is 14 residues. CDR1 is MNHEY, CDR2 SVGAGI, per germline. With V trimmed by 6 bases and J by 4 bases, 6 bases remained unmatched. CDR3 DNA sequence: TGTGCCAGCAGACAGGACAGGGGTGGCACTGAAGCTTTCTTT. Protein product: CASRQDRGGTEAFF.

The chain links TRBV9 to TRBJ1-1; D perhaps matches TRBD1 (5 bases). Trimming left V 7 bases short and J 0 bases short, with 7 bases between. In germline, CDR1 is SGDLS, CDR2 YYNGEE. This CDR3 comprises 12 residues. CDR3 sequence (DNA): TGTGCCAGCGGACATATGAACACTGAAGCTTTCTTT. This codes for CASGHMNTEAFF.

This sequence joins TRBV14 and TRBJ1-3; D unclear. The CDR3 is made up of 13 amino acids. Trimming removed 3 bases from V and 4 bases from J, with 7 bases in between. Germline assignment: CDR1 SGHDN and CDR2 FVKESK. CDR3: CASSQQQGNTIYF. DNA of the CDR3: TGTGCCAGCAGCCAGCAACAGGGAAACACCATATATTTT.

This clone was seen only once. CDR3 amino acids: CASSLGDRSNQPQHF. The DNA for the CDR3 is TGTGCCAGCAGCCTAGGGGACAGGAGCAATCAGCCCCAGCATTTT. The rearrangement links TRBV7-8 to TRBJ1-5, with 8 bases fitting TRBD1. CDR1 is SGHVS, CDR2 FQNEAQ, per germline. J gave up 1 base and V 5 bases, and 4 bases lay outside the gene matches. This CDR3 is 15 amino acids long.

The J gene is TRBJ2-7, the V gene TRBV4-3; D might be TRBD1 (6 bases). Trimming took off 3 bases at V and 2 bases at J, with 8 bases between the two ends. Germline V gene sequence: CDR1 LGHNA, CDR2 YSLEER. CDR3 length equals 13 residues. For the CDR3, the DNA is TGCGCCAGCAGCCAGGACAGAACCTACGAGCAGTACTTC. Protein product: CASSQDRTYEQYF.

CDR3 protein: CSVGQSSGNTIYF. CDR3 in DNA: TGCAGCGTTGGACAGTCCTCTGGAAACACCATATATTTT. V is TRBV29-1 and J is TRBJ1-3, with TRBD1 as a possible D gene (5 bases). The CDR3 contains 13 residues. CDR1 is SQVTM, CDR2 ANQGSEA, per germline. Trimming cost V 4 bases and J 0 bases, with 7 bases left between them.

This clone was seen just once. This chain links TRBV27 with TRBJ2-1; TRBD1 aligns across 8 bases. V shed 1 base and J 16 bases; nucleotides not matched to a gene: 6. CDR1 is MNHEY, CDR2 SMNVEV, per germline (reference sequence). There are 12 residues in the CDR3. The CDR3 is CASSLYLDRVFF. As DNA, the CDR3 is TGTGCCAGCAGTTTATACCTGGACAGGGTCTTCTTC.

The V and J genes are TRBV18 and TRBJ1-5, with 7 bases matching TRBD1. This CDR3 contains 14 residues. The junction had 2 bases not matched to a gene; V was cut back by 4 bases and J by 2 bases. CDR1 and CDR2 from the germline V gene are KGHSH and LQKENI. The CDR3 DNA reads as TGTGCCAGCTCACGACAGGGCGGCAATCAGCCCCAGCATTTT. It encodes CASSRQGGNQPQHF.

This chain links TRBV4-1 with TRBJ2-1; 10 nucleotides align to TRBD2. The CDR3 length is 16 residues. Trimming at V came to 4 bases and at J to 1 base, leaving 4 bases not matched to a gene. CDR1 MGHRA and CDR2 YSYEKL come from the germline V gene. CDR3 loop: CASSPASGGSYNEQFF. The CDR3 nucleotides read TGCGCCAGCAGCCCAGCTAGCGGGGGTTCCTACAATGAGCAGTTCTTC.

The J gene is TRBJ1-1, the V gene TRBV11-3, with D tentatively TRBD1 (6 bases). This CDR3 contains 13 residues. Between the trimmed V and J ends, which lost 3 bases and 6 bases, there was a span of 11 bases. Per germline, CDR1 SGHNT and CDR2 YENEEA. CDR3 nucleotide sequence: TGTGCCAGCAGCTTGCTCCGGACAGCTGAAGCTTTCTTT. This codes for CASSLLRTAEAFF.

V usage is TRBV2 and J usage is TRBJ2-5; 11 bases agree with TRBD2. This CDR3 has 15 amino acids. The germline V gene has CDR1 SNHLY and CDR2 FYNNEI. V trimming: 3 bases; J trimming: 5 bases; junction bases outside the gene matches: 5. CDR3 nucleotides: TGTGCCAGCAGTGAGCTAGCGGGGGGTGATGAGACCCAGTACTTC. The encoded protein is CASSELAGGDETQYF. The full variable domain, its missing parts supplied by reference TRBV2 and TRBJ2-5, is EPEVTQTPSHQVTQMGQEVILRCVPISNHLYFYWYRQILGQKVEFLVSFYNNEISEKSEIFDDQFSVERPDGSNFTLKIRSTKLEDSAMYFCASSELAGGDETQYFGPGTRLLVL.